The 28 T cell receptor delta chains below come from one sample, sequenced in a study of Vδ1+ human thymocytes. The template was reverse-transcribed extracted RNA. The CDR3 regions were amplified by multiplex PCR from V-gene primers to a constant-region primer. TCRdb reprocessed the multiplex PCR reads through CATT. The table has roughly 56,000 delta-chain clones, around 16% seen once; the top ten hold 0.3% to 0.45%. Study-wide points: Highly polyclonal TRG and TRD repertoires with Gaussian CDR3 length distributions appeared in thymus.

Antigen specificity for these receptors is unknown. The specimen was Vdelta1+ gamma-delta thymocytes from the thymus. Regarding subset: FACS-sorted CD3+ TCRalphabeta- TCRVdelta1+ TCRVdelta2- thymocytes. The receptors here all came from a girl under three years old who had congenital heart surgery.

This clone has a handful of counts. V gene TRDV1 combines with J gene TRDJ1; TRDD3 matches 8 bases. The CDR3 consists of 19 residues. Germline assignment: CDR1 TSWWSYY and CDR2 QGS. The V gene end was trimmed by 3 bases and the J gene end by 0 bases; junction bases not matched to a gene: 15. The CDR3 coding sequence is TGTGCTCTTGGGGACCCTTCCCGGGGATACCCGTTGTACACCGATAAACTCATCTTT. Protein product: CALGDPSRGYPLYTDKLIF.

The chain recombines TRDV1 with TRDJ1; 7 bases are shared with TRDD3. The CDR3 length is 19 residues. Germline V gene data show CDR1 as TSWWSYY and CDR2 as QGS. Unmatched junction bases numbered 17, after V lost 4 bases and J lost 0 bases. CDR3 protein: CALGGIPNPGGSYTDKLIF. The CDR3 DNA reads TGTGCTCTTGGGGGGATTCCCAACCCTGGGGGTTCGTACACCGATAAACTCATCTTT.

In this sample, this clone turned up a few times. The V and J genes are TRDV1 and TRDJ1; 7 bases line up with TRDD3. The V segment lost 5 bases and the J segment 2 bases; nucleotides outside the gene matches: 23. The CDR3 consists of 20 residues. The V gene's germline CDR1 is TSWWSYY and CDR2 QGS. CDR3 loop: CALGTSRGLTDWGPTDKLIF. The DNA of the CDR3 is TGTGCTCTTGGGACCTCGAGGGGTTTAACGGACTGGGGTCCGACCGATAAACTCATCTTT.

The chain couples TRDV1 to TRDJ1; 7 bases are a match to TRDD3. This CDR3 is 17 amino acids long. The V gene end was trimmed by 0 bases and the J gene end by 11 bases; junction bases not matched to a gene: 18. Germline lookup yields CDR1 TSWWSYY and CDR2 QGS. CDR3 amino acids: CALGELLGDPFAATLIF. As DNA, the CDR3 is TGTGCTCTTGGGGAACTCTTGGGGGACCCTTTTGCCGCTACTCTCATCTTT.

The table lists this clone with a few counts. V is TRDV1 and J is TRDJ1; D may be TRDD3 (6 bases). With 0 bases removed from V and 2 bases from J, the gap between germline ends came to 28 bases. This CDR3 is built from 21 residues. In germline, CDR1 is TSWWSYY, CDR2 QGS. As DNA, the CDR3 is TGTGCTCTTGGGGAACTACTAGCGGGGGGAGAAACGCCCTGGAGGACCGATAAACTCATCTTT. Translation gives CALGELLAGGETPWRTDKLIF.

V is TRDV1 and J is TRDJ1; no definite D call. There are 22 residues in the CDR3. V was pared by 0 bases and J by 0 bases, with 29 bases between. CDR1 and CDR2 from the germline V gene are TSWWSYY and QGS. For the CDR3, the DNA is TGTGCTCTTGGGGAACTAGGTAAGACGTCTGCGGCGATAGGGTTTCACACCGATAAACTCATCTTT. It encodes CALGELGKTSAAIGFHTDKLIF.

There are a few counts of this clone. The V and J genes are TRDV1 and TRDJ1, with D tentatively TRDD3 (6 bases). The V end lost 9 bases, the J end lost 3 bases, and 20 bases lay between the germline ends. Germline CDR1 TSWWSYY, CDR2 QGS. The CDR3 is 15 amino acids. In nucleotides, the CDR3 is TGTGCTCTCCGGTCAGGGATAAGGAATTCCGATAAACTCATCTTT. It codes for CALRSGIRNSDKLIF.

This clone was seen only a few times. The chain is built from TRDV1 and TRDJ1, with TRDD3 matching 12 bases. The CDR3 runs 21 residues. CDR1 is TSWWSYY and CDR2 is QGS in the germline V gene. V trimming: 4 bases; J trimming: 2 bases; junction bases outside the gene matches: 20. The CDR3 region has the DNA TGTGCTCTTGGGGGTCGGCCTTCCACCAACTGGGGGATACTAGGAACCGATAAACTCATCTTT. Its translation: CALGGRPSTNWGILGTDKLIF.

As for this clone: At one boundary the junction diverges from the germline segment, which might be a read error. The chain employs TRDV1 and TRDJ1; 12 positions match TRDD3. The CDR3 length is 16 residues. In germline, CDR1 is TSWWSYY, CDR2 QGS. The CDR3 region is CALGEHRSQLGDTLIF. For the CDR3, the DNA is TGTGCTCTTGGGGAACACCGCTCCCAACTGGGGGATACACTCATCTTT.

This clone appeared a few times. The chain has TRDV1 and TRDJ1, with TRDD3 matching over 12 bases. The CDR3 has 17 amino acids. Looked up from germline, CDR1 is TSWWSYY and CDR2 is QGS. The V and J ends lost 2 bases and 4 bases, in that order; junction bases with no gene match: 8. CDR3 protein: CALGESHWGIHIDKLIF. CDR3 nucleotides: TGTGCTCTTGGGGAATCCCACTGGGGGATACACATCGATAAACTCATCTTT.

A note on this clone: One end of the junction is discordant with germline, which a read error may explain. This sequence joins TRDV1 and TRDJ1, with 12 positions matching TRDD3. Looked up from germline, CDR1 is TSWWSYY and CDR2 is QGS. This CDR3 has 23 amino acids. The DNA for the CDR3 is TGTGCTCCTGGGGAACAAGGGCTCGGGCTCTGGGGGATACGCGTATCGTACATCGATAAACTCATCTTT. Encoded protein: CAPGEQGLGLWGIRVSYIDKLIF.

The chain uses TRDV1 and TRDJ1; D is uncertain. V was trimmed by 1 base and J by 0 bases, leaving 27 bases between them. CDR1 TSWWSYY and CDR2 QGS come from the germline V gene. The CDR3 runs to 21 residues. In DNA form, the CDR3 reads TGTGCTCTTGGGGAACGTTTTCCCTCCCTCGGGCGCGCTAGGTACACCGATAAACTCATCTTT. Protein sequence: CALGERFPSLGRARYTDKLIF.

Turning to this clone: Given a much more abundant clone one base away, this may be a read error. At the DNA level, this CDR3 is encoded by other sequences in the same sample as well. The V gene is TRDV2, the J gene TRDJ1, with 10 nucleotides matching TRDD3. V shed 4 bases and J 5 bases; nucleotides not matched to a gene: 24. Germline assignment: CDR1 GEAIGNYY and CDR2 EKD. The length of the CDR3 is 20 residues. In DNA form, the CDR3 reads TGTGCCTGTGATGTTCCACACTCACACCCCGGACTGGGGGATTCAGATAAACTCATCTTT. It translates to CACDVPHSHPGLGDSDKLIF.

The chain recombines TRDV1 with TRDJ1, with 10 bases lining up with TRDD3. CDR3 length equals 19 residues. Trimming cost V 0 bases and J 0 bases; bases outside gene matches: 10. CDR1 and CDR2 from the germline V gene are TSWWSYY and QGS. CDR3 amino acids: CALGELEARTGGYTDKLIF. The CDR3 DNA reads TGTGCTCTTGGGGAACTGGAAGCTAGGACTGGGGGATACACCGATAAACTCATCTTT.

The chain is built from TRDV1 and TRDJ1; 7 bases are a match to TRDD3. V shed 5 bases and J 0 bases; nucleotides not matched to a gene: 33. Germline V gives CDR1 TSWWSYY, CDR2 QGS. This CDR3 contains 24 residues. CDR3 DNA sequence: TGTGCTCTTGGGAATCTTCCCCTCACGGGGGTGCGCTGGCGGGATACCGGGTACACCGATAAACTCATCTTT. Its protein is CALGNLPLTGVRWRDTGYTDKLIF.

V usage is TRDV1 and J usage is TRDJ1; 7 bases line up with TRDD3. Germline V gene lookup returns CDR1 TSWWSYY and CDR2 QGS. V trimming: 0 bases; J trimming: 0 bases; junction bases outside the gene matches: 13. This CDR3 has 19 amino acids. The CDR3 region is CALGELELTGVKYTDKLIF. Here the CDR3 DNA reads TGTGCTCTTGGGGAACTAGAACTTACTGGGGTTAAGTACACCGATAAACTCATCTTT.

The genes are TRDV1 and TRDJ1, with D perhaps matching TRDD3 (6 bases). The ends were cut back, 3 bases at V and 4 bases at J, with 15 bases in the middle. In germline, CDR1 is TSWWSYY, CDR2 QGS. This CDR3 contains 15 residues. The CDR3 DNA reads TGTGCTCTTGGGGAGAACCGATACGGGGGCGATAAACTCATCTTT. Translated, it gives CALGENRYGGDKLIF.

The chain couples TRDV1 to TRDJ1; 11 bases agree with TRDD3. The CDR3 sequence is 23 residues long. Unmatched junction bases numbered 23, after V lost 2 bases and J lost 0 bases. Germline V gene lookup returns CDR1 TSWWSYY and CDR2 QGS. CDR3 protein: CALGEYPPRGYWGIKVYTDKLIF. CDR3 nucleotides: TGTGCTCTTGGGGAATACCCGCCGCGTGGCTACTGGGGGATAAAGGTGTACACCGATAAACTCATCTTT.

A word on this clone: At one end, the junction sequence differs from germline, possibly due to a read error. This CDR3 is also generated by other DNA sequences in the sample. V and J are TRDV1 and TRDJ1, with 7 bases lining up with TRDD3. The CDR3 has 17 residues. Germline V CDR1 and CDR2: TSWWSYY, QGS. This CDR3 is CALGNGRPTGDYSPLIF. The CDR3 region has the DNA TGTGCCCTTGGGAACGGGAGACCGACTGGGGACTACTCTCCACTCATCTTT.

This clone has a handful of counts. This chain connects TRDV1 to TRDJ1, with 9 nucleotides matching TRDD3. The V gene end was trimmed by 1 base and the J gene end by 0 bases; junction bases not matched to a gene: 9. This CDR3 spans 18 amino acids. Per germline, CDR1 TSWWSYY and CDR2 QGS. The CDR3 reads CALGERDLLGDNTDKLIF. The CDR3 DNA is TGTGCTCTTGGGGAACGGGACCTACTGGGGGACAACACCGATAAACTCATCTTT.

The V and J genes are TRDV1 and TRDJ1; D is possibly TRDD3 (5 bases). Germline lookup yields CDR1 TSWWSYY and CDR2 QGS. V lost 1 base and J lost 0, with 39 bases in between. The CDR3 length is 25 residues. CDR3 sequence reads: CALGERTRRRELYMVYWMNTDKLIF. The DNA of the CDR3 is TGTGCTCTTGGGGAACGTACGAGACGACGAGAGTTGTATATGGTATACTGGATGAACACCGATAAACTCATCTTT.

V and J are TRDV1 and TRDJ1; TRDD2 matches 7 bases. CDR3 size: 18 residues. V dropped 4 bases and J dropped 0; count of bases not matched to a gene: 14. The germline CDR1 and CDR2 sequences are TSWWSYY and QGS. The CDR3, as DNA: TGTGCTCTTGGGGTTTCCTACGGGGGGTATCCGTACACCGATAAACTCATCTTT. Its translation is CALGVSYGGYPYTDKLIF.

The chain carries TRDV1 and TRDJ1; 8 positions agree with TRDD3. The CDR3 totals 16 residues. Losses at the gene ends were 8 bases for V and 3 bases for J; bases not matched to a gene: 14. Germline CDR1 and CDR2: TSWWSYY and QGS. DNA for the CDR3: TGTGCTCTTTCCCGCCGGGGGATAAGGGGTCCCGATAAACTCATCTTT. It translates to CALSRRGIRGPDKLIF.

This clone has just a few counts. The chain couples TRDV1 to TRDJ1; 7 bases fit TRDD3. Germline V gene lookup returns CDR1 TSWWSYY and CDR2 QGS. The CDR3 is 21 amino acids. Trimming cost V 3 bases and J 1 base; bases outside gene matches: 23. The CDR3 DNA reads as TGTGCTCTTGGGGACCAAAACCTCCCGGGGGATCCACCGGGTGGCACCGATAAACTCATCTTT. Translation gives CALGDQNLPGDPPGGTDKLIF.

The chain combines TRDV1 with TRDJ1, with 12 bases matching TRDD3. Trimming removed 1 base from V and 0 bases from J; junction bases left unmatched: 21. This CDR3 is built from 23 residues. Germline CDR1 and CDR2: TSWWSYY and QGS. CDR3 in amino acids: CALGERPSYNWGIQGEYTDKLIF. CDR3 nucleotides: TGTGCTCTTGGGGAACGTCCCTCCTACAACTGGGGGATACAAGGGGAGTACACCGATAAACTCATCTTT.

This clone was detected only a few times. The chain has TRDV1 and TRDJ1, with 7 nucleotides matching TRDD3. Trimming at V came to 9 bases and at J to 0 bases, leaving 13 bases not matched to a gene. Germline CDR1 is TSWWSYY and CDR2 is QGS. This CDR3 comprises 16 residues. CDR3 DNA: TGTGCTCTGGTCCGAACCTGGGGGCCCCACACCGATAAACTCATCTTT. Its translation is CALVRTWGPHTDKLIF.

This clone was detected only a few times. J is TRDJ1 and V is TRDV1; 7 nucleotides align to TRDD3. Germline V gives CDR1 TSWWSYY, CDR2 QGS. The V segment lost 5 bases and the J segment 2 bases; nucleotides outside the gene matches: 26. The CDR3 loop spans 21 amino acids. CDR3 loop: CALGPHGPMGGIPGRTDKLIF. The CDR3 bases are TGTGCTCTTGGGCCTCACGGCCCCATGGGGGGGATCCCGGGACGGACCGATAAACTCATCTTT.

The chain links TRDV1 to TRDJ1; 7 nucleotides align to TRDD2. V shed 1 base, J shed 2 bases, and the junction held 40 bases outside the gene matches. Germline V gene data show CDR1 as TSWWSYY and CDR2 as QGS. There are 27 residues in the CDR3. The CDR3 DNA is TGTGCTCTTGGGGAACAAGTGTTCCTACGGATGGGAGGGATTCCCTTCTCCCCCCTACTAAGGACCGATAAACTCATCTTT. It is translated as CALGEQVFLRMGGIPFSPLLRTDKLIF.